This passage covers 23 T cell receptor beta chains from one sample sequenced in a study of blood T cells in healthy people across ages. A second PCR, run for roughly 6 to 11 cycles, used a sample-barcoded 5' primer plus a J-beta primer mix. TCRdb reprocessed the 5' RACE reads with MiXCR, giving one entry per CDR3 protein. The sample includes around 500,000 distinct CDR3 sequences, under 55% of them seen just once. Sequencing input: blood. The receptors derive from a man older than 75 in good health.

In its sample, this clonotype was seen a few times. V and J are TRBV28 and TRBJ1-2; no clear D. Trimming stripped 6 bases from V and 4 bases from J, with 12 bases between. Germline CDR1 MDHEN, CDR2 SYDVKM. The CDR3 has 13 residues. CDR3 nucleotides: TGTGCCAGCAGGGTACGGTCTGTCTATGGCTACACCTTC. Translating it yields CASRVRSVYGYTF.

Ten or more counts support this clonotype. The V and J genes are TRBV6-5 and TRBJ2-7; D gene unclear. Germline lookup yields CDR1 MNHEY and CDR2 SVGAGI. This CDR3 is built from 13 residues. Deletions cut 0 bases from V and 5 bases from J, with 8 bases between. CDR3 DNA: TGTGCCAGCAGTTACTCGTTTGGGGACGAGCAGTACTTC. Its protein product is CASSYSFGDEQYF.

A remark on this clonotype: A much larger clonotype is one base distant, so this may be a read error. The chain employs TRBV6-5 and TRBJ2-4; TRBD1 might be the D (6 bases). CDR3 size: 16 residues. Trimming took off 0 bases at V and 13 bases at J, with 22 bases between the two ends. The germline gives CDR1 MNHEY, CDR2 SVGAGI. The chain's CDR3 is CASSYSGHSVGYGQYF. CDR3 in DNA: TGTGCCAGCAGTTACTCGGGACACTCGGTCGGCTACGGGCAGTACTTC.

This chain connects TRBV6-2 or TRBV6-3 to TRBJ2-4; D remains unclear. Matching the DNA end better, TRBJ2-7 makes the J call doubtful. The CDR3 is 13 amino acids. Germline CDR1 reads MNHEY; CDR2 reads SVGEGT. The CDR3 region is CASSYGPDYEQYF. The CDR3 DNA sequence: TGTGCCAGCAGTTACGGACCCGACTACGAGCAGTACTTC.

In nucleotides, the CDR3 is TGCAGTGCTAGATGGGCAGGTCGGGTGAACACTGAAGCTTTCTTT. Protein: CSARWAGRVNTEAFF. The chain couples TRBV20-1 to TRBJ1-1; no reliable D call. Between the trimmed V and J ends, which lost 2 bases and 0 bases, there was a span of 13 bases. In germline, CDR1 is DFQATT, CDR2 SNEGSKA (reference sequence). CDR3 length: 15 residues.

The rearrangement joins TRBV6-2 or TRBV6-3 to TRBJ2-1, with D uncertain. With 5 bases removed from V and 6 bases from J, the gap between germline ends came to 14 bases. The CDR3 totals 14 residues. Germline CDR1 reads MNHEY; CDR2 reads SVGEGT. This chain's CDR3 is CASSASDWINEQFF. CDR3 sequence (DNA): TGTGCCAGCAGTGCATCCGACTGGATCAATGAGCAGTTCTTC.

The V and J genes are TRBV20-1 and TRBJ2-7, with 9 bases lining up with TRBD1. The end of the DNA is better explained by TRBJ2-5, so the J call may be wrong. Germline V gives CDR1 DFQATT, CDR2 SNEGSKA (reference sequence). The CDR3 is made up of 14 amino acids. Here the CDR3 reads CSAREGTGTGTQYF. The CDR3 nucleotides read TGCAGTGCTAGAGAAGGGACAGGGACGGGGACCCAGTACTTC.

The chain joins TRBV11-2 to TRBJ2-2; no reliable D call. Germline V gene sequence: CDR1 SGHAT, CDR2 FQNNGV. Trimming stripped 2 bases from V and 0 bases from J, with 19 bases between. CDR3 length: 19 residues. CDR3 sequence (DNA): TGTGCCAGCAGCTTACCCCCCCTAGGGCATTTCGCGAACACCGGGGAGCTGTTTTTT. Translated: CASSLPPLGHFANTGELFF.

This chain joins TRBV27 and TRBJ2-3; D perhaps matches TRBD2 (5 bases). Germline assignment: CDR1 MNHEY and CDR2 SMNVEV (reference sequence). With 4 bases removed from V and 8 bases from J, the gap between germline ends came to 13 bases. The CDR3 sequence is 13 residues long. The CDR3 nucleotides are TGTGCCAGCAGTTCTACGGCTGCGGGTACGCAGTATTTT. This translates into CASSSTAAGTQYF.

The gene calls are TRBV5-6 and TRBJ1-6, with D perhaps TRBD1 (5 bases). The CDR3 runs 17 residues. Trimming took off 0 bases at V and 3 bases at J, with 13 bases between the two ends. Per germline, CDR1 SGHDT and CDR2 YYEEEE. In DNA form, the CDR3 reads TGTGCCAGCAGCTTGGCTGGGGGGAATATCTATAATTCACCCCTCCACTTT. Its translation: CASSLAGGNIYNSPLHF.

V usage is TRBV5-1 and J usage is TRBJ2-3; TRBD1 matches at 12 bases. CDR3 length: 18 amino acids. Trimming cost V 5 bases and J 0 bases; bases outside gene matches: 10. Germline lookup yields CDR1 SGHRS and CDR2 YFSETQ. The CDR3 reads CASSRDRGPRASTDTQYF. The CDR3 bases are TGCGCCAGCAGTCGGGACAGGGGGCCACGGGCTAGCACAGATACGCAGTATTTT.

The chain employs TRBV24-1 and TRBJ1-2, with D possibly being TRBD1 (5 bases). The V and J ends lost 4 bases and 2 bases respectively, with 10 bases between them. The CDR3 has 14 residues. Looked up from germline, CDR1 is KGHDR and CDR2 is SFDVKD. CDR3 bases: TGTGCCACCAGTGAAAGTGACAGAAACTATGGCTACACCTTC. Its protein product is CATSESDRNYGYTF.

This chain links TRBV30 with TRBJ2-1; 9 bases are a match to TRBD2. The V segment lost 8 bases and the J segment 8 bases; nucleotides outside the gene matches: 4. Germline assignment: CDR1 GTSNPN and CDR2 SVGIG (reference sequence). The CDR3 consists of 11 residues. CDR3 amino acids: CARGRGHEQFF. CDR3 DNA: TGTGCCCGCGGGAGGGGCCATGAGCAGTTCTTC. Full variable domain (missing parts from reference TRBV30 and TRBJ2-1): SQTIHQWPATLVQPVGSPLSLECTVEGTSNPNLYWYRQAAGRGLQLLFYSVGIGQISSEVPQNLSASRPQDRQFILSSKKLLLSDSGFYLCARGRGHEQFFGPGTRLTVL.

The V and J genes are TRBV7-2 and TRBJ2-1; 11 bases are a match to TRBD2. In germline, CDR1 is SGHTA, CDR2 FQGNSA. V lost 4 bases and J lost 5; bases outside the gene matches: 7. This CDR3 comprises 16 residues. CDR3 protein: CASSSSGTSGHNEQFF. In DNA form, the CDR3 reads TGTGCCAGCAGCTCCTCCGGGACTAGCGGACACAATGAGCAGTTCTTC.

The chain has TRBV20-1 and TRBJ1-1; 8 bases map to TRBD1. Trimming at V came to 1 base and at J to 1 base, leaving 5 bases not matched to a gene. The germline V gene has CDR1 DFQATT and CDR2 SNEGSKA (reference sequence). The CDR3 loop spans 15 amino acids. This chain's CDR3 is CSARATGEGNTEAFF. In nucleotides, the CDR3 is TGCAGTGCTAGAGCGACAGGGGAGGGGAACACTGAAGCTTTCTTT.

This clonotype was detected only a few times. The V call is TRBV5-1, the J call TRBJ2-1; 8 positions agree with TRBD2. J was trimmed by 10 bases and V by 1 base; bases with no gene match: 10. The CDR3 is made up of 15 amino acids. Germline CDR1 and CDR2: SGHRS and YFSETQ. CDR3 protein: CASSLLYEASGEQFF. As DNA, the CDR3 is TGCGCCAGCAGCTTGTTATATGAGGCTAGCGGGGAGCAGTTCTTC.

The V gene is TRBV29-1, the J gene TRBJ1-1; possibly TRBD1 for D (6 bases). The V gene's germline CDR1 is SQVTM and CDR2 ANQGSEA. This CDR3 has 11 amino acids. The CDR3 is CGGGSNTEAFF. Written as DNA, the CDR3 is TGCGGAGGGGGTTCCAACACTGAAGCTTTCTTT.

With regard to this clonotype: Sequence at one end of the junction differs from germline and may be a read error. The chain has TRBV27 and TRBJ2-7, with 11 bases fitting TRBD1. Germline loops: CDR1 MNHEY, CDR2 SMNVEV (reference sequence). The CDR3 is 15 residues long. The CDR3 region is CASSLLGQGVYEQYF. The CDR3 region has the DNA TGCGCCAGCAGTTTATTGGGACAGGGGGTCTACGAGCAGTACTTC.

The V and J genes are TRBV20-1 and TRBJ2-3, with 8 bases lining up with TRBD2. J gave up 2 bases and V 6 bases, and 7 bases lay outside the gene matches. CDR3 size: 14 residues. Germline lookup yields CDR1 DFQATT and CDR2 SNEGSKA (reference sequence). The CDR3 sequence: CSALSLAATDTQYF. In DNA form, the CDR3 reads TGCAGTGCCCTCTCACTAGCGGCCACAGATACGCAGTATTTT.

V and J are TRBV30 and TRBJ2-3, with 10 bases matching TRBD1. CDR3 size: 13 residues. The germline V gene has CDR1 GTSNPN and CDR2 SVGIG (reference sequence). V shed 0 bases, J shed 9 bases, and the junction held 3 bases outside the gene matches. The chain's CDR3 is CAWSVLDRGTQYF. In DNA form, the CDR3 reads TGTGCCTGGAGTGTACTGGACAGGGGGACGCAGTATTTT. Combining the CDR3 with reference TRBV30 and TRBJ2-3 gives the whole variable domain SQTIHQWPATLVQPVGSPLSLECTVEGTSNPNLYWYRQAAGRGLQLLFYSVGIGQISSEVPQNLSASRPQDRQFILSSKKLLLSDSGFYLCAWSVLDRGTQYFGPGTRLTVL.

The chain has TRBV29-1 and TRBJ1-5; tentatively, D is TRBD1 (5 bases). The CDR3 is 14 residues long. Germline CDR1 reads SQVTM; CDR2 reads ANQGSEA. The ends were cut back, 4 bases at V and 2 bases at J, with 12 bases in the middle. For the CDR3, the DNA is TGCAGCGTTGGGGGGGGAGGGGGCAATCAGCCCCAGCATTTT. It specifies CSVGGGGGNQPQHF.

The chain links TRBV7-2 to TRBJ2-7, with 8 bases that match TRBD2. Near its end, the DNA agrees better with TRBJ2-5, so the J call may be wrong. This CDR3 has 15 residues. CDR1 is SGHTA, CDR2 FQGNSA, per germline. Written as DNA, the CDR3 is TGTGCCAGCAGCTTAGTGGCGGGGGGTGAGGAGACCCAGTACTTC. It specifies CASSLVAGGEETQYF.

The CDR3 sequence: CSAISSGGQETQFF. The CDR3 coding sequence is TGCAGTGCTATATCGAGCGGGGGGCAAGAGACCCAGTTCTTC. The chain carries TRBV20-1 and TRBJ2-1; TRBD2 matches at 9 bases. CDR3 length: 14 amino acids. Per the germline V gene, CDR1 is DFQATT and CDR2 is SNEGSKA (reference sequence). V was clipped by 4 bases and J by 13 bases; unmatched bases: 14.